This TCR beta chain was recovered during a study of control samples from healthy donors and cancer patients. V gave up 2 bases and J gave up 1 base, with 6 bases separating them. Per the germline V gene, CDR1 is MNHEY and CDR2 is SVGAGI. The CDR3 is 14 amino acids. Data came from immunoSEQ multiplex PCR; TCRdb stores just in-frame clones and leaves some out. The sample shows some 140,000 clones, roughly 92% of them seen only once. The material sequenced was blood. V gene TRBV6-5 combines with J gene TRBJ2-1; D is uncertain. This receptor was obtained from a man aged 25-40 years in good health. The CDR3 loop is CASSYGASYNEQFF. CDR3 DNA: TGTGCCAGCAGTTACGGAGCTTCCTACAATGAGCAGTTCTTC.